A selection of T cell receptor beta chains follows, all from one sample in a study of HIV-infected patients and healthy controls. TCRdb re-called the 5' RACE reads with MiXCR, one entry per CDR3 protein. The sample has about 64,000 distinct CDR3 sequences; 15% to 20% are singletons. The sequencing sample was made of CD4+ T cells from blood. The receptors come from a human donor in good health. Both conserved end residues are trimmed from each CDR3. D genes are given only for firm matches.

CDR3: ASSLSGTYEQY; D: .; V: TRBV7-2; J: TRBJ2-7
CDR3: ASSPGTSGGRQQF; D: TRBD2; V: TRBV5-1; J: TRBJ2-1
CDR3: ASSDRTNTEAF; D: TRBD1; V: TRBV6-5; J: TRBJ1-1
CDR3: SVDIGINIQY; D: .; V: TRBV29-1; J: TRBJ2-4
CDR3: ASSQGPPLNTEAF; D: .; V: TRBV3-1; J: TRBJ1-1
CDR3: ASSQRDRPSGNTIY; D: TRBD1; V: TRBV3-1; J: TRBJ1-3
CDR3: SVGVAGGHNEQF; D: TRBD2; V: TRBV29-1; J: TRBJ2-1
CDR3: ASSLRGAGGYQETQY; D: TRBD2; V: TRBV5-1; J: TRBJ2-5
CDR3: AISESRGAGELF; D: .; V: TRBV10-3; J: TRBJ2-2
CDR3: ASSSQHWGADHYEQY; D: .; V: TRBV11-2; J: TRBJ2-7
CDR3: ATSDCTGGREKLF; D: TRBD1; V: TRBV24-1; J: TRBJ1-4
CDR3: ASSHGTSGNYEQY; D: TRBD2; V: TRBV11-2; J: TRBJ2-7
CDR3: ASNKAGWNTGELF; D: .; V: TRBV19; J: TRBJ2-2
CDR3: SVVRPNYGYT; D: .; V: TRBV29-1; J: TRBJ1-2
CDR3: SALVSGTGELF; D: .; V: TRBV20-1; J: TRBJ2-2
CDR3: ASSQAGTGRFPEAF; D: TRBD1; V: TRBV4-1; J: TRBJ1-1
CDR3: AWSGLAGEGEQY; D: TRBD2; V: TRBV30; J: TRBJ2-7
CDR3: ASSLTGKGEKLF; D: .; V: TRBV7-2; J: TRBJ1-4
CDR3: ASSTPTSGTSGANVLT; D: TRBD2; V: TRBV19; J: TRBJ2-6
CDR3: SASDYGETQY; D: .; V: TRBV20-1; J: TRBJ2-5